This T cell receptor beta chain was sequenced during a study of response to subunit inactivated influenza vaccine. MiXCR, applied by TCRdb to the RT-PCR reads, yields one record per CDR3 protein. Among about 570,000 distinct CDR3 sequences listed, over 9% were seen once. The germline V gene has CDR1 MDHEN and CDR2 SYDVKM. V dropped 5 bases and J dropped 3; count of bases not matched to a gene: 8. The CDR3 runs to 16 residues. The same specimen was also included in a second study, on T cells expressing NK-cell markers. That work adds: Generation of TCR beta cDNA was performed by 5'RACE template switching incorporating UMIs. There were seven HCMV-seropositive donors and one seronegative donor among the eight sequenced. Among CD8+ T cells from about six donors, dominant NKG2C+ clonotypes accounted for about 1.0-8%. A few donors' CD3+CD56-NKG2C+ cells were dominated by the same clonotypes.

Material: PBMCs from blood, obtained on the day of vaccination. The TCR originated in a man aged 50-60 years who received an inactivated influenza vaccine. The chain links TRBV28 to TRBJ2-1; 9 bases line up with TRBD1. The CDR3 nucleotides are TGTGCCAGCAGTCGGGACAGGGAGTTCCTCTACAATGAGCAGTTCTTC. Protein: CASSRDREFLYNEQFF.